The rows below give T cell receptor beta chains drawn from one sample of a study of CD8 T cells in ankylosing spondylitis. MiXCR was run by TCRdb on the 5' RACE reads, yielding one entry per CDR3 protein. The data contain a few hundred thousand distinct CDR3 sequences, 20% of them singletons. Sequencing input: blood, either unsorted or a sorted T cell fraction (not recorded which). The receptors come from a female donor with ankylosing spondylitis or in good health (not recorded which). Each CDR3 is given with its conserved first and last residue. D genes are given only for firm matches. Size is omitted from some rows. Given values are once, few, many or a class for expanded clones.

d_gene,abundance,j_gene,v_gene,CDR3aa,CDR3nt
.,.,TRBJ2-7,TRBV20-1,CSVLGEFGPPYEQYF,TGCAGTGTCCTGGGCGAATTCGGACCCCCCTACGAGCAGTACTTC
.,few,TRBJ1-1,TRBV30,CAWRRGNTEAFF,TGTGCCTGGAGACGGGGGAACACTGAAGCTTTCTTT
TRBD1,.,TRBJ2-7,TRBV20-1,CSASGQGPYEQYF,TGCAGTGCTAGCGGACAGGGGCCCTACGAGCAGTACTTC
.,many,TRBJ1-2,TRBV6-5,CASSLTSNYGYTF,TGTGCCAGCAGTTTAACAAGCAACTATGGCTACACCTTC
.,.,TRBJ2-5,TRBV7-2,CASSPLLTQYF,TGTGCCAGCAGCCCTCTGCTGACCCAGTACTTC
.,once,TRBJ2-6,TRBV11-2,CASSFTGGANVLTF,TGTGCCAGCAGCTTCACGGGTGGGGCCAACGTCCTGACTTTC
TRBD1,.,TRBJ1-1,TRBV28,CASSFPPGQGEAFF,TGTGCCAGCAGTTTCCCTCCGGGACAGGGGGAAGCTTTCTTT
TRBD2,.,TRBJ2-2,TRBV5-1,CASSPRLAGGTGELFF,TGCGCCAGCAGCCCACGACTAGCGGGAGGCACCGGGGAGCTGTTTTTT
.,.,TRBJ2-7,TRBV7-8,CASSITSYEQYF,TGTGCCAGCAGCATAACCTCCTACGAGCAGTACTTC
.,.,TRBJ2-1,TRBV6-2/TRBV6-3,CASRTTLISYNEQFF,TGTGCCAGCAGAACTACGTTAATCTCCTACAATGAGCAGTTCTTC
.,many,TRBJ2-1,TRBV20-1,CSASVRVNEQFF,TGCAGTGCTAGTGTGAGGGTTAATGAGCAGTTCTTC
TRBD2,.,TRBJ2-7,TRBV5-8,CASSFPGRGVDEQYF,TGTGCCAGCAGCTTCCCGGGACGGGGGGTTGACGAGCAGTACTTC
TRBD1,.,TRBJ1-2,TRBV10-3,CAISEAGQGIYGYTF,TGTGCCATCAGTGAGGCGGGACAGGGGATCTATGGCTACACCTTC
.,.,TRBJ1-1,TRBV20-1,CSAREGIGNTEAFF,TGCAGTGCTAGAGAGGGAATCGGGAACACTGAAGCTTTCTTT
.,many,TRBJ2-5,TRBV20-1,CSAQHQETQYF,TGCAGTGCCCAACATCAAGAGACCCAGTACTTC
.,.,TRBJ1-1,TRBV4-3,CASSTGGGHTEAFF,TGCGCCAGCAGTACCGGCGGGGGGCACACTGAAGCTTTCTTT
TRBD1,many,TRBJ2-4,TRBV11-2,CASSLGGPGTGGTKNIQYF,TGTGCCAGCAGCTTAGGTGGTCCCGGGACAGGGGGCACCAAAAACATTCAGTACTTC
.,.,TRBJ2-1,TRBV6-2/TRBV6-3,CASSYSIFGGIGSYNEQFF,TGTGCCAGCAGTTACTCGATCTTTGGAGGGATCGGCTCCTACAATGAGCAGTTCTTC
.,few,TRBJ1-5,TRBV4-2,CASSQEIRGWNQPQHF,TGTGCCAGCAGCCAAGAAATTAGGGGATGGAATCAGCCCCAGCATTTT
.,few,TRBJ1-1,TRBV29-1,CSVEWGVGSEAFF,TGCAGCGTTGAATGGGGGGTGGGGTCTGAAGCTTTCTTT
.,few,TRBJ2-1,TRBV7-2,CASSSGGSLAEGEQFF,TGTGCCAGCAGCTCCGGTGGGTCCTTAGCAGAAGGCGAGCAGTTCTTC
.,.,TRBJ2-5,TRBV28,CASGISGEETQYF,TGTGCCAGCGGAATCTCAGGGGAAGAGACCCAGTACTTC
.,.,TRBJ1-1,TRBV6-5,CASRNMNTEAFF,TGTGCCAGCAGAAACATGAACACTGAAGCTTTCTTT
TRBD2,few,TRBJ2-6,TRBV20-1,CSARDSSRLAGSLSGANVLTF,TGCAGTGCTAGAGATAGTAGCCGCCTAGCGGGATCTCTCTCTGGGGCCAACGTCCTGACTTTC
.,.,TRBJ1-4,TRBV29-1,CSVTWPNEKLFF,TGCAGCGTCACCTGGCCTAATGAAAAACTGTTTTTT
TRBD1,few,TRBJ1-2,TRBV20-1,CSASKTGVGGYTF,TGCAGTGCTAGTAAGACAGGGGTTGGTGGCTACACCTTC
TRBD2,few,TRBJ2-1,TRBV3-1,CASSQVTSGSDEQFF,TGTGCCAGCAGCCAAGTAACTAGCGGGAGCGATGAGCAGTTCTTC
.,many,TRBJ2-3,TRBV29-1,CSVVGLSRASTDTQYF,TGCAGCGTTGTCGGGCTATCCCGGGCTAGCACAGATACGCAGTATTTT
TRBD2,.,TRBJ2-5,TRBV24-1,CATSDPEGGKTQYF,TGTGCCACCAGTGATCCCGAGGGAGGGAAGACCCAGTACTTC
TRBD2,many,TRBJ2-3,TRBV7-2,CASSFRGTSGLTDTQYF,TGTGCCAGCAGCTTCCGAGGGACTAGCGGTCTCACAGATACGCAGTATTTT
TRBD2,.,TRBJ2-1,TRBV18,CASSPASGNHNEQFF,TGTGCCAGCTCCCCCGCTAGCGGGAATCACAATGAGCAGTTCTTC
.,few,TRBJ2-7,TRBV11-2,CASSLARGSYEQYF,TGTGCCAGCAGCTTAGCCAGGGGCTCCTACGAGCAGTACTTC
TRBD1,few,TRBJ1-3,TRBV12-3/TRBV12-4,CASSLTGAGNTIYF,TGTGCCAGCAGTTTGACAGGGGCTGGAAACACCATATATTTT
.,many,TRBJ2-4,TRBV20-1,CSASERRGLAKNIQYF,TGCAGTGCTAGCGAGCGGAGGGGTCTAGCCAAAAACATTCAGTACTTC
.,.,TRBJ2-1,TRBV9,CASSGSIYNEQFF,TGTGCCAGCAGCGGATCAATCTACAATGAGCAGTTCTTC
.,.,TRBJ2-7,TRBV5-1,CASRLTEPAYEQYF,TGCGCCAGCAGACTCACCGAGCCGGCCTACGAGCAGTACTTC
.,few,TRBJ2-6,TRBV19,CASRSTQGGALGANVLTF,TGTGCCAGTAGGAGTACCCAGGGTGGAGCCCTTGGGGCCAACGTCCTGACTTTC
.,few,TRBJ2-1,TRBV7-9,CASSFTKDNEQFF,TGTGCCAGCAGCTTCACTAAGGACAATGAGCAGTTCTTC
.,few,TRBJ2-7,TRBV10-3,CAISEGGLPPYEQYF,TGTGCCATCAGTGAAGGGGGGCTCCCTCCCTACGAGCAGTACTTC